The next 26 T cell receptor beta chains were all read from a single sample in a study of T cells after yellow fever vaccination. TCRdb used MiXCR to reprocess the 5' RACE reads, holding one entry per CDR3 protein. The data hold 500,000 to 650,000 distinct CDR3 sequences, with roughly a sixth observed a single time. The specimen comprised PBMCs, sampled 4 to 5 days after the first yellow fever vaccination. These receptors all stem from a man aged 18 to 30 who received the YFV17D yellow fever vaccine.

In its sample, this clonotype was seen a few times. This chain connects TRBV4-1 to TRBJ2-1; D not resolved. Germline V gene lookup returns CDR1 MGHRA and CDR2 YSYEKL. The CDR3 runs to 17 residues. V was shortened by 1 base and J by 2 bases, with 15 bases between the two germline ends. The CDR3, as DNA: TGCGCCAGCAGCCAAGCCCGCGGAGCGAAGGCCTACAATGAGCAGTTCTTC. Protein: CASSQARGAKAYNEQFF.

The chain carries TRBV29-1 and TRBJ2-5, with TRBD2 matching 11 bases. V shed 7 bases, J shed 4 bases, and the junction held 5 bases outside the gene matches. This CDR3 is built from 13 residues. Germline V gene sequence: CDR1 SQVTM, CDR2 ANQGSEA. The CDR3 region has the DNA TGCAGCGCACTAGCGGGGGATACAGAGACCCAGTACTTC. It codes for CSALAGDTETQYF.

This clonotype was detected ten times or more. The junction shows a germline mismatch at one end, possibly a read error. The chain couples TRBV5-1 to TRBJ1-4; 9 bases are shared with TRBD1. CDR3 length: 15 residues. Germline V gene data show CDR1 as SGHRS and CDR2 as YFSETQ. This chain's CDR3 is CASSLQGATNEKLFF. The CDR3 nucleotides read TGTGCCAGCAGTTTACAGGGGGCTACTAATGAAAAACTGTTTTTT.

This chain uses TRBV4-3 with TRBJ2-2; no clear D. The germline CDR1 and CDR2 sequences are LGHNA and YSLEER. Trimming left V 0 bases short and J 6 bases short, with 11 bases between. The CDR3 sequence is 15 residues long. The CDR3 nucleotides are TGCGCCAGCAGCCAAGAACCCAGGTCGGCCGGGGAGCTGTTTTTT. It yields the protein CASSQEPRSAGELFF.

The rearrangement links TRBV12-3 or TRBV12-4 to TRBJ1-2; TRBD1 matches 7 bases. CDR3 length: 14 amino acids. Unmatched junction bases numbered 5, after V lost 6 bases and J lost 1 base. The CDR3 DNA reads TGTGCCAGCAGGGGGACAGAAGATAACTATGGCTACACCTTC. Protein product: CASRGTEDNYGYTF.

This clonotype was counted a few times. The V and J genes are TRBV5-1 and TRBJ1-2, with D tentatively TRBD1 (5 bases). The V gene lost 5 bases and the J gene lost 5 bases, with 10 bases spanning the gap. Per germline, CDR1 SGHRS and CDR2 YFSETQ. The CDR3 is made up of 12 amino acids. CDR3 amino acids: CASRSGGYGYTF. CDR3 coding DNA: TGCGCCAGCAGGTCGGGGGGATATGGCTACACCTTC. Together with reference TRBV5-1 and TRBJ1-2, the CDR3 gives the full variable domain: KAGVTQTPRYLIKTRGQQVTLSCSPISGHRSVSWYQQTPGQGLQFLFEYFSETQRNKGNFPGRFSGRQFSNSRSEMNVSTLELGDSALYLCASRSGGYGYTFGSGTRLTVV.

V and J are TRBV7-9 and TRBJ1-5; D unclear. This CDR3 comprises 15 residues. The V gene lost 5 bases and the J gene lost 0 bases, with 11 bases spanning the gap. Germline-derived CDR1 and CDR2 are SEHNR and FQNEAQ (reference sequence). The CDR3 sequence: CASSPFGGSNQPQHF. The CDR3 nucleotides read TGTGCCAGCAGCCCTTTTGGCGGTAGCAATCAGCCCCAGCATTTT.

The rearrangement joins TRBV12-3 or TRBV12-4 to TRBJ2-4; TRBD2 might be the D (5 bases). The CDR3 consists of 14 residues. With 5 bases removed from V and 7 bases from J, the gap between germline ends came to 15 bases. The CDR3 nucleotides read TGTGCCAGCAGTGCACGCGGAGGAGGTAACATTCAGTACTTC. Amino acid sequence: CASSARGGGNIQYF.

This clonotype was picked up a small number of times. This chain uses TRBV29-1 with TRBJ1-2; D perhaps matches TRBD1 (5 bases). Germline V CDR1 and CDR2: SQVTM, ANQGSEA. Trimming took 7 bases from V and 7 from J, leaving 22 bases between them. This CDR3 spans 14 amino acids. The DNA of the CDR3 is TGCAGCGCCCTATGGGGCAGGTTGAATGGTGGCTACACCTTC. The encoded protein is CSALWGRLNGGYTF.

The rearrangement links TRBV6-5 to TRBJ2-7, with a possible D match to TRBD2 (5 bases). Germline CDR1 reads MNHEY; CDR2 reads SVGAGI. Deletions cut 0 bases from V and 3 bases from J, with 12 bases between. The CDR3 sequence is 15 residues long. The CDR3 protein is CASSYSKGEGYEQYF. In nucleotides, the CDR3 is TGTGCCAGCAGTTACTCGAAGGGCGAGGGCTACGAGCAGTACTTC.

This clonotype was seen only a few times. The chain joins TRBV2 to TRBJ1-6; no definite D call. The CDR3 is 15 amino acids. V was shortened by 4 bases and J by 5 bases, with 12 bases between the two germline ends. The germline V gene has CDR1 SNHLY and CDR2 FYNNEI. The CDR3 region is CASSVGSPDNSPLHF. The CDR3 nucleotides read TGTGCCAGCAGTGTTGGGAGTCCCGATAATTCACCCCTCCACTTT.

This clonotype was observed a few times. V is TRBV28 and J is TRBJ2-2, with TRBD1 as a possible D gene (6 bases). The CDR3 extends over 14 amino acids. Between the trimmed V and J ends, which lost 6 bases and 5 bases, there was a span of 13 bases. Germline loops: CDR1 MDHEN, CDR2 SYDVKM. The DNA of the CDR3 is TGTGCCAGCAGCTCCGCGGACAGAACCGGGGAGCTGTTTTTT. Protein: CASSSADRTGELFF.

A few counts support this clonotype. J is TRBJ2-1 and V is TRBV15; no clear D. The CDR3 runs to 13 residues. CDR1 and CDR2 (germline): LNHNV, YYDKDF (reference sequence). Trimming left V 1 base short and J 6 bases short, with 7 bases between. CDR3: CATSRVLANEQFF. Here the CDR3 DNA reads TGTGCCACCAGCAGAGTACTCGCCAATGAGCAGTTCTTC.

This clonotype was observed a handful of times. The V gene is TRBV4-2, the J gene TRBJ2-2, with TRBD2 identical over 7 bases. This CDR3 contains 14 residues. Germline CDR1 and CDR2: LGHNA and YNFKEQ. Germline trimming cut 6 bases from V and 6 bases from J; bases unmatched to any gene: 7. CDR3 sequence (DNA): TGTGCCAGCAGTCGGCTAGCGGTTCCCGGGGAGCTGTTTTTT. Translating gives CASSRLAVPGELFF.

This clonotype occurred a few times. The chain carries TRBV30 and TRBJ2-2, with a tentative D call TRBD2 (5 bases). The germline gives CDR1 GTSNPN, CDR2 SVGIG (reference sequence). The CDR3 has 15 amino acids. V was cut by 3 bases and J by 1 base, with 12 bases left in between. CDR3: CAWRDRDRNTGELFF. The DNA of the CDR3 is TGTGCCTGGAGGGACCGGGATAGGAACACCGGGGAGCTGTTTTTT.

This chain links TRBV6-5 with TRBJ1-6; D uncertain. Trimming cost V 3 bases and J 8 bases, with 8 bases left between them. The CDR3 is 13 amino acids. Germline V gene sequence: CDR1 MNHEY, CDR2 SVGAGI. The CDR3 loop is CASSYDGYSPLHF. For the CDR3, the DNA is TGTGCCAGCAGTTATGACGGATATTCACCCCTCCACTTT.

This clonotype was counted a few times. The chain couples TRBV18 to TRBJ1-5; unclear D gene. From germline, CDR1 is KGHSH and CDR2 LQKENI. This CDR3 is 14 amino acids long. The V end was cut by 4 bases, the J end by 7 bases, with 14 bases between. DNA for the CDR3: TGTGCCAGCTCACGGGAATTGCAAGGACAGCCCCAGCATTTT. It codes for CASSRELQGQPQHF.

The genes are TRBV11-2 and TRBJ1-5; no clear D gene. The V gene's germline CDR1 is SGHAT and CDR2 FQNNGV. Trimming removed 1 base from V and 2 bases from J, with 9 bases in between. The CDR3 runs 15 residues. The chain's CDR3 is CASSLGRVGNQPQHF. In DNA form, the CDR3 reads TGTGCCAGCAGCTTAGGAAGGGTAGGCAATCAGCCCCAGCATTTT.

This clonotype was picked up one time. The chain combines TRBV25-1 with TRBJ2-5; no firm D call. Germline V gives CDR1 MGHDK, CDR2 SYGVNS. The CDR3 is 15 residues long. The germline V and J ends were trimmed by 2 bases and 1 base, with 11 bases remaining between them. Here the CDR3 DNA reads TGTGCCAGCAGTGAAATAACCAGCCTCCAAGAGACCCAGTACTTC. Protein sequence: CASSEITSLQETQYF.

J is TRBJ2-3 and V is TRBV4-3; D is uncertain. The germline V gene has CDR1 LGHNA and CDR2 YSLEER. CDR3 size: 16 residues. Trimming left V 0 bases short and J 3 bases short, with 13 bases between. Here the CDR3 reads CASSQEARPATDTQYF. The CDR3 nucleotides are TGCGCCAGCAGCCAAGAGGCCAGACCCGCTACAGATACGCAGTATTTT.

The rearrangement uses TRBV10-1 and TRBJ1-2; D possibly corresponds to TRBD1 (6 bases). Trimming left V 3 bases short and J 8 bases short, with 13 bases between. The CDR3 length is 13 residues. Germline values: CDR1 WNHNN, CDR2 SYGVQD (reference sequence). The CDR3 sequence is CASSERRGQGYTF. The CDR3 DNA is TGCGCCAGCAGTGAACGCCGGGGGCAAGGCTACACCTTC.

This clonotype was seen more than once but under ten times. The chain links TRBV18 to TRBJ1-1; D might be TRBD1 (5 bases). This CDR3 is 16 amino acids long. The germline V gene has CDR1 KGHSH and CDR2 LQKENI. V dropped 3 bases and J dropped 1 base, with 15 bases sitting between them. The CDR3 DNA sequence: TGTGCCAGCTCACCCCTTGGGGCAGGGAGGAACACTGAAGCTTTCTTT. Translating it yields CASSPLGAGRNTEAFF.

There are many counts of this clonotype. The chain has TRBV14 and TRBJ2-1, with D possibly matching TRBD2 (6 bases). Trimming took off 6 bases at V and 9 bases at J, with 18 bases between the two ends. Per germline, CDR1 SGHDN and CDR2 FVKESK. CDR3 length: 14 amino acids. CDR3: CASSSGEGYGEQFF. The CDR3 region has the DNA TGTGCCAGCAGTTCGGGAGAAGGGTACGGTGAGCAGTTCTTC.

This clonotype was found a few times. V is TRBV11-2 and J is TRBJ2-2; possible D gene TRBD1, 5 bases. The ends were cut back, 3 bases at V and 4 bases at J, with 12 bases in the middle. CDR1 SGHAT and CDR2 FQNNGV come from the germline V gene. This CDR3 region has 15 residues. DNA of the CDR3: TGTGCCAGCAGCTTGCGGCCAGGGCCCACCGGGGAGCTGTTTTTT. Translated, it gives CASSLRPGPTGELFF.

The genes are TRBV28 and TRBJ2-6; D not resolved. The germline gives CDR1 MDHEN, CDR2 SYDVKM. CDR3 length equals 15 residues. Trimming shortened V by 8 bases and J by 0 bases, and 11 bases separated the two germline ends. This chain's CDR3 is CASHSDGSGANVLTF. CDR3 DNA: TGTGCCAGCCATTCGGATGGCTCTGGGGCCAACGTCCTGACTTTC.

There are a few counts of this clonotype. The chain combines TRBV6-1 with TRBJ2-3; D is unresolved. Trimming cost V 7 bases and J 0 bases, with 14 bases left between them. The V gene's germline CDR1 is MNHNS and CDR2 SASEGT. The CDR3 covers 15 residues. CDR3 in amino acids: CASMVILASTDTQYF. In DNA, the CDR3 is TGTGCCAGCATGGTTATCCTCGCTAGCACAGATACGCAGTATTTT.